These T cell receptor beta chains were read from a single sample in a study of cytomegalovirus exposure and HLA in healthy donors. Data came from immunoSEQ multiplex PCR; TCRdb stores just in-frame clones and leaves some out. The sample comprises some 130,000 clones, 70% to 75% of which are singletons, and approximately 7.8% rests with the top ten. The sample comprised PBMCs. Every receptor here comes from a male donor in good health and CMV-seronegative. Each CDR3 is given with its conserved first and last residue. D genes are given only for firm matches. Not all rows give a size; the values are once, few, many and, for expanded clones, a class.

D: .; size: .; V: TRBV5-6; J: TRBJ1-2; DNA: TGTGCCAGCAGCTTGGTCACTGGCCTCAGGGATGGCTACACCTTC; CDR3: CASSLVTGLRDGYTF
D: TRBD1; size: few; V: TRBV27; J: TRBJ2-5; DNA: TGTGCCAGCAGTTCAAGACAGGGGGGGGAGACCCAGTACTTC; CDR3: CASSSRQGGETQYF
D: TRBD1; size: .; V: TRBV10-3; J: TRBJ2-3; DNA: TGTGCCAGCTCTGCGATACCGGGACAGAGCACAGATACGCAGTATTTT; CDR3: CASSAIPGQSTDTQYF
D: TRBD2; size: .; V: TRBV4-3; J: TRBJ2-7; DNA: TGCGCCAGCAGCCAAGCCTATCCGGGACTAGCGAGGATCTCCTACGAGCAGTACTTC; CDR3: CASSQAYPGLARISYEQYF
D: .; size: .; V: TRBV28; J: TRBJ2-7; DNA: TGTGCCAGCAGTCCGCCGACAAATCCCTACGAGCAGTACTTC; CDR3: CASSPPTNPYEQYF
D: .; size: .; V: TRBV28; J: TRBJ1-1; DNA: TGTGCCAGCAGACCTTACCGTAGACAACCTGAAGCTTTCTTT; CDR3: CASRPYRRQPEAFF
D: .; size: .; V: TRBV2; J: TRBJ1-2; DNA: TGTGCCAGCAGCCTAAAGGCAGGGGCGTTTAATGGCTACACCTTC; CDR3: CASSLKAGAFNGYTF
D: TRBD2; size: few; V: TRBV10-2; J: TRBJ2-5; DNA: TGCGCCAGCAGTGAACTAGCGGGGCTACAAGAGACCCAGTACTTC; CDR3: CASSELAGLQETQYF
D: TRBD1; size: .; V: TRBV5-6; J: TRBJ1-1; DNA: TGTGCCAGCAGCGCGACAGGGGGCGGTGGCGCTGAAGCTTTCTTT; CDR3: CASSATGGGGAEAFF
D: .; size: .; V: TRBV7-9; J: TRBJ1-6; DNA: TGTGCCAGCAGCTTAGTAGAGGAATCTAATTCACCCCTCCACTTT; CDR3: CASSLVEESNSPLHF
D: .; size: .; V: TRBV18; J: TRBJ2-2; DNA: TGTGCCAGCTCACCAAAAAGCGGGACCGGGGAGCTGTTTTTT; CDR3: CASSPKSGTGELFF
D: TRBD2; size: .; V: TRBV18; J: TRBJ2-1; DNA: TGTGCCAGCTCCGGGACTAGCGGGGGCCCTCCTACAATGAGCAGCTTCTTC; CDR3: CASSGTSGGPPTMSSFF
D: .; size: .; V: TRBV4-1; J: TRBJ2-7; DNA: TGCGCCAGCAGCCAAGAGCAGCAGGGGATCTCCTACGAGCAGTACTTC; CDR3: CASSQEQQGISYEQYF
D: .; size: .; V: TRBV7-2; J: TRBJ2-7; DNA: TGTGCCAGCAGCTTAGAGGCCCCCCCAGGCTCCTACGAGCAGTACTTC; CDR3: CASSLEAPPGSYEQYF
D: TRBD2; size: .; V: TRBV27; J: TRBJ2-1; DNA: TGTGCCAGCAGTTCTTCCGGGACTAGCGGGAGTTTTGGCAATGAGCAGTTCTTC; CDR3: CASSSSGTSGSFGNEQFF
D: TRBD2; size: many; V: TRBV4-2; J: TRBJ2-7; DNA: TGTGCCAGCAGCCAAGGACTAGCGGGCTCCTACGAGCAGTACTTC; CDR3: CASSQGLAGSYEQYF
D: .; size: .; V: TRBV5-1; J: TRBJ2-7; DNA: TGCGCCAGCAGCTCCGTGGGGAGCCGAACCTACGAGCAGTACTTC; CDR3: CASSSVGSRTYEQYF
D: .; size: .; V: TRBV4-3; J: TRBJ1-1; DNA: TGCGCCAGCAGCCAAGCCGGGGATTTGAACACTGAAGCTTTCTTT; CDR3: CASSQAGDLNTEAFF
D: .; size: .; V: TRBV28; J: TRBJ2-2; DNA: TGTGCCAGCAATAGCCAGATTGACACCGGGGAGCTGTTTTTT; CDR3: CASNSQIDTGELFF
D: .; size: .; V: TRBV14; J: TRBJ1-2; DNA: TGTGCCAGCAGCCAAGTAGGGGTAGCTAACTATGGCTACACCTTC; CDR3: CASSQVGVANYGYTF
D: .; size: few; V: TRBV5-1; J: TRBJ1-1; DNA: TGCGCCAGCAGCTTGCTTGGCGGGGAGAACACTGAAGCTTTCTTT; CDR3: CASSLLGGENTEAFF
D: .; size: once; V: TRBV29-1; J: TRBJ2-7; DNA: TGCAGCGTTGAAGATAGGAGAGGGTCCCCCTACGAGCAGTACTTC; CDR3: CSVEDRRGSPYEQYF
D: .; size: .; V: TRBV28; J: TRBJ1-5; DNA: TGTGCCAGCAGCCCACTCCGGGACTTTCGGAAGGGCAATCAGCCCCAGCATTTT; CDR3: CASSPLRDFRKGNQPQHF
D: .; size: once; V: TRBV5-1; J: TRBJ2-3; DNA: TGCGCCAGCAGCTCTATGACAGGCAGCACAGATACGCAGTATTTT; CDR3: CASSSMTGSTDTQYF
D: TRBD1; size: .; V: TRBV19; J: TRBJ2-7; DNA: TGTGCCAGTAGTGCCCTGACAGGGAACGAGCAGTACTTC; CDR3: CASSALTGNEQYF
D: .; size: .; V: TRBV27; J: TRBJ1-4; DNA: TGTGCCAGCAGTTACCGGGTTGCGGGGAGCACTAATGAAAAACTGTTTTTT; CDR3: CASSYRVAGSTNEKLFF
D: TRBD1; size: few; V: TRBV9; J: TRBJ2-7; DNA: TGTGCCAGCAGCTACCGGGACAGGGGCCCCGAGCAGTACTTC; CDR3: CASSYRDRGPEQYF
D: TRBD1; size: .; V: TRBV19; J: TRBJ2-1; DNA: TGTGCCAGTAGTATCCCGGACAGGGATGGTGAGCAGTTCTTC; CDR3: CASSIPDRDGEQFF
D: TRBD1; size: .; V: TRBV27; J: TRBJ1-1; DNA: TGTGCCAGCCTCTACCAGGGGACAGGGGGCTTGACTGAAGCTTTCTTT; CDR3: CASLYQGTGGLTEAFF
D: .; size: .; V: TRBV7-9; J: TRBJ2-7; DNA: TGTGCCAGCAGCCCCCGCGGCTACGAGCAGTACTTC; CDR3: CASSPRGYEQYF
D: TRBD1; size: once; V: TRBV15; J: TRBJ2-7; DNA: TGTGCCACCAGCAGAGCGACAGGGGGCAGAGAGCAGTACTTC; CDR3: CATSRATGGREQYF
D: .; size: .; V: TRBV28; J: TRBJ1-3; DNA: TGTGCCAGCAGTTTGAGCTCTGGAAACACCATATATTTT; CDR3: CASSLSSGNTIYF
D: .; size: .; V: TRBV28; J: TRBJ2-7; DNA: TGTGCCAGCCGTTCCCAGGGGATCACCTACGAGCAGTACTTC; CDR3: CASRSQGITYEQYF
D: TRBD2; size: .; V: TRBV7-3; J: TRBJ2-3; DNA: TGTGCCAGCAGCTTCGATGGACTAGCGGGAGCAGATACGCAGTATTTT; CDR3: CASSFDGLAGADTQYF
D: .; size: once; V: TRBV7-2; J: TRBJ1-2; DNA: TGTGCCAGCAGCTTAGTAGGGGGTGAGGGGTATGGCTACACCTTC; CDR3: CASSLVGGEGYGYTF
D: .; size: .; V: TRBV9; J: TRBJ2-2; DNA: TGTGCCAGCAGCGCATTAACCGAGGTCTTATCCGGGGAGCTGTTTTTT; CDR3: CASSALTEVLSGELFF
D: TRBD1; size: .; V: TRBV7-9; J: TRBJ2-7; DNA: TGTTCCAGCAGCTTAACAGCAGGGGGAAAGACCTACGAGCAGTACTTC; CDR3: CSSSLTAGGKTYEQYF
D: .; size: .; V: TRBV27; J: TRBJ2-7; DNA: TGTGCCAGCAGTTTATCGGCGATAGCTCACTACGAGCAGTACTTC; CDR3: CASSLSAIAHYEQYF
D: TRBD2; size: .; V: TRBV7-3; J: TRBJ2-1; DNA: TGTGCCAGCAGCATGTCGGGACTAGCTGGTTATGAGCAGTTCTTC; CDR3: CASSMSGLAGYEQFF
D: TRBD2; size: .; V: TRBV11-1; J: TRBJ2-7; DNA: TGTGCCAGCAGCTTAGGAGCGAGACTAGCGGACAGCGAGCAGTACTTC; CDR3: CASSLGARLADSEQYF
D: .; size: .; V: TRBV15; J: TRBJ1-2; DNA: TGTGCCACCAGCAGCGACCGGGATGGCTACACCTTC; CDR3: CATSSDRDGYTF
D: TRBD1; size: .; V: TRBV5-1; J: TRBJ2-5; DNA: TGCGCCAGCAGCCTACAGGGGTGGGATGCCCAGTACTTC; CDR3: CASSLQGWDAQYF
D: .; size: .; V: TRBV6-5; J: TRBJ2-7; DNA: TGTGCCAGCAGCCGGACGGCGGGGATCTACGAGCAGTACTTC; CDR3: CASSRTAGIYEQYF
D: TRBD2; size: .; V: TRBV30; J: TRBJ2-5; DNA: TGTGCCTGGAGTGTGGGAGGGGTTGGGACCCAGTACTTC; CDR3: CAWSVGGVGTQYF
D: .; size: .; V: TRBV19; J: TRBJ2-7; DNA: TGTGCCAGTAGTCCACAGGTGGACGCCTACGAGCAGTACTTC; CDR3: CASSPQVDAYEQYF
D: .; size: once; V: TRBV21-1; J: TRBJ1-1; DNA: TGTGCCAGCAGTGAGGCAGGGGGGTACTTAGGGAACACTGAAGCTTTCTTT; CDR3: CASSEAGGYLGNTEAFF
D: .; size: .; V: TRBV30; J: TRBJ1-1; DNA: TGTGCCTGGAGTCCACTGAGAACCCGCAACGCTGAAGCTTTCTTT; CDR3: CAWSPLRTRNAEAFF
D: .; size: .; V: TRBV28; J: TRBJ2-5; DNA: TGTGCCAGCAGTTTCCTACGGGACTCCCAAGAGACCCAGTACTTC; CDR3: CASSFLRDSQETQYF
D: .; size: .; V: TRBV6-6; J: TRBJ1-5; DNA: TGTGCCAGCCTGTCTCAGGCCGGCGGCAATCAGCCCCAGCATTTT; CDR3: CASLSQAGGNQPQHF
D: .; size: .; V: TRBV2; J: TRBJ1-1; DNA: TGTGCCAGCAGTGAAGCGCGGTTAATAGGTCACCCTGAAGCTTTCTTT; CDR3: CASSEARLIGHPEAFF
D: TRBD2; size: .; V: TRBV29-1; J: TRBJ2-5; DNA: TGCAGCGCCGCTAGCGGGAGAGAGACCCAGTACTTC; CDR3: CSAASGRETQYF
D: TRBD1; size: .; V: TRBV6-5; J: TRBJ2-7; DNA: TGTGCCAGCAAGGCCGGGACAGGCCTCTACGAGCAGTACTTC; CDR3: CASKAGTGLYEQYF
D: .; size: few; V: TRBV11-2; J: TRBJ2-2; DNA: TGTGCCAGCAGCTTAGGTCAAACGGGCACACGGAGGACCGGGGAGCTGTTTTTT; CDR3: CASSLGQTGTRRTGELFF
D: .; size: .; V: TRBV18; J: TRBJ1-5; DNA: TGTGCCAGCCGCCGGGGGGTCCGTCAGCCCCAGCATTTT; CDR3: CASRRGVRQPQHF